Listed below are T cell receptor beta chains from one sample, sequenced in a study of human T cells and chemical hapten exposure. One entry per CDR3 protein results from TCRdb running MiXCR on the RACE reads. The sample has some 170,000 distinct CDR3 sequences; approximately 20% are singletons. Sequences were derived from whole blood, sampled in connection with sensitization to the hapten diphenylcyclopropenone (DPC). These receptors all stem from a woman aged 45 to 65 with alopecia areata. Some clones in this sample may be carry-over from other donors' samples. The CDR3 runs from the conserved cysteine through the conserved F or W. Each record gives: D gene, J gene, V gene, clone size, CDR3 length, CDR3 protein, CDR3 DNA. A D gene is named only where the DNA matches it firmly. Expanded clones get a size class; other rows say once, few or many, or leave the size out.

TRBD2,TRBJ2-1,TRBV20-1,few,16,CSARDWGTSGTGEQFF,TGCAGTGCTAGAGATTGGGGGACTAGCGGGACCGGTGAGCAGTTCTTC
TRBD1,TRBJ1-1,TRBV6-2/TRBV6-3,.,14,CASSSTQGGTEAFF,TGTGCCAGCAGTTCCACACAGGGGGGCACTGAAGCTTTCTTT
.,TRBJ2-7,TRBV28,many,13,CASRLRDSYEQYF,TGTGCCAGCAGACTCAGGGACTCCTACGAGCAGTACTTC
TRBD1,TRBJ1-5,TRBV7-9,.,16,CASSLVGGDRDQPQHF,TGTGCCAGCAGCTTAGTAGGGGGGGACAGGGACCAGCCCCAGCATTTT
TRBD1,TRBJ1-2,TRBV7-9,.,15,CASSLGGQGALGYTF,TGTGCCAGCAGCTTAGGCGGACAGGGGGCACTGGGCTACACCTTC
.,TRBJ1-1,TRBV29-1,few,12,CSVGREGTEAFF,TGCAGCGTTGGACGAGAGGGCACTGAAGCTTTCTTT
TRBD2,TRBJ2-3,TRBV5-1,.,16,CASSLVTSGSTDTQYF,TGCGCCAGCAGCTTGGTAACTAGCGGGAGCACAGATACGCAGTATTTT
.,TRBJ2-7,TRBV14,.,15,CASSQGPNLSYEQYF,TGTGCCAGCAGCCAAGGTCCTAACCTCTCCTACGAGCAGTACTTC
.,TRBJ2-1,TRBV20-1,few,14,CSARPLKSYNEQFF,TGCAGTGCTAGGCCATTAAAATCCTACAATGAGCAGTTCTTC
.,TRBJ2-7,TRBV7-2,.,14,CASSLVPRAYEQYF,TGTGCCAGCAGCTTAGTACCCAGGGCCTACGAGCAGTACTTC
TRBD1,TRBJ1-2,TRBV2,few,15,CASRGDSPFFYGYTF,TGTGCCAGCAGGGGGGACAGTCCCTTCTTCTATGGCTACACCTTC
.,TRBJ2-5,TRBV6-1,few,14,CASSGRGPGETQYF,TGTGCCAGCAGTGGGAGGGGGCCGGGGGAGACCCAGTACTTC
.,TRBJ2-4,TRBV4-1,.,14,CASSHPLTGDIQYF,TGCGCCAGCAGCCACCCCCTAACGGGGGACATTCAGTACTTC